The next 8 T cell receptor beta chains were all read from a single sample in a study of lymphopenia after photon versus proton radiotherapy. The protocol was immunoSEQ multiplex PCR, while the TCRdb copy is restricted to in-frame clones and leaves out a portion. The sample records around 33,000 clones, roughly 89% being singletons. This specimen consisted of peripheral blood, obtained from a patient treated with proton-based radiotherapy. The receptors shown here come from a woman in her 70s with pancreatic cancer. Some clones in this sample may be carry-over from other donors' samples.

The chain employs TRBV27 and TRBJ2-1, with 11 bases identical to TRBD2. The junction had 9 bases not matched to a gene; V was cut back by 5 bases and J by 6 bases. The CDR3 sequence is 16 residues long. Germline V CDR1 and CDR2: MNHEY, SMNVEV (reference sequence). The CDR3 sequence: CASSLTLAGGVNEQFF. As DNA, the CDR3 is TGTGCCAGCAGTCTCACCTTAGCGGGAGGGGTCAATGAGCAGTTCTTC.

V usage is TRBV30 and J usage is TRBJ1-2, with 8 bases aligning to TRBD1. The CDR3 sequence is 13 residues long. The germline CDR1 and CDR2 sequences are GTSNPN and SVGIG (reference sequence). Trimming removed 4 bases from V and 4 bases from J; junction bases left unmatched: 5. CDR3 sequence: CAWMADRGYGYTF. The DNA of the CDR3 is TGTGCCTGGATGGCCGACAGGGGCTATGGCTACACCTTC.

This clone was found once. The chain employs TRBV2 and TRBJ1-1; D gene uncertain. Deletions cut 4 bases from V and 1 base from J, with 4 bases between. There are 12 residues in the CDR3. CDR1 SNHLY and CDR2 FYNNEI come from the germline V gene. This CDR3 is CASSVKNTEAFF. The CDR3 DNA reads as TGTGCCAGCAGTGTTAAGAACACTGAAGCTTTCTTT.

The chain links TRBV9 to TRBJ1-4, with TRBD1 identical over 8 bases. V lost 8 bases to trimming and J lost 8 bases; unmatched junction nucleotides: 14. Germline V gives CDR1 SGDLS, CDR2 YYNGEE. The CDR3 contains 15 residues. The CDR3 protein is CASSKRTGLGEKLFF. The CDR3 region has the DNA TGTGCCAGTTCTAAGAGGACAGGGCTCGGGGAAAAACTGTTTTTT.

V is TRBV6-4 and J is TRBJ2-3; 8 bases match TRBD2. The CDR3 is 15 residues long. CDR1 is MRHNA and CDR2 is SNTAGT in the germline V gene. Unmatched junction bases numbered 5, after V lost 0 bases and J lost 6 bases. The CDR3 sequence: CASSDSGRGADTQYF. The DNA of the CDR3 is TGTGCCAGCAGTGACTCCGGGAGGGGAGCGGATACGCAGTATTTT.

A note on this clone: The same CDR3 also results from other DNA sequences found in this sample. This sequence joins TRBV5-6 and TRBJ1-3; D remains unclear. CDR1 SGHDT and CDR2 YYEEEE come from the germline V gene. V shed 0 bases and J shed 2 bases, with 6 bases lying between them. This CDR3 region has 14 residues. This CDR3 reads CASSLGFTGNTIYF. The CDR3 DNA is TGTGCCAGCAGCTTGGGCTTTACTGGAAACACCATATATTTT.

V is TRBV28 and J is TRBJ1-5, with D maybe TRBD1 (5 bases). There are 13 residues in the CDR3. Germline CDR1 reads MDHEN; CDR2 reads SYDVKM. V was pared by 6 bases and J by 1 base, with 7 bases between. The CDR3 sequence is CASSQGSNQPQHF. For the CDR3, the DNA is TGTGCCAGCAGCCAGGGAAGCAATCAGCCCCAGCATTTT.

The chain carries TRBV5-6 and TRBJ1-6; 9 nucleotides match TRBD1. The V and J ends lost 4 bases and 6 bases, in that order; junction bases with no gene match: 14. Germline lookup yields CDR1 SGHDT and CDR2 YYEEEE. There are 18 residues in the CDR3. CDR3 sequence: CASSLGQGSWAVNSPLHF. In DNA form, the CDR3 reads TGTGCCAGCAGCCTGGGACAGGGCTCCTGGGCCGTTAATTCACCCCTCCACTTT.